This paragraph covers one T cell receptor (beta chain) sequence. These data come from a study of cytomegalovirus exposure and HLA in healthy donors. From germline, CDR1 is MNHEY and CDR2 SMNVEV (reference sequence). V shed 2 bases and J 5 bases; nucleotides not matched to a gene: 10. The CDR3 contains 16 residues. A multiplex PCR was run with 60 Vbeta primers and 13 Jbeta primers. Only in-frame clones appear in the TCRdb table, and some are missing; sequencing was by immunoSEQ multiplex PCR. The table includes 150,000 or so clones, roughly 79% detected once. The sample consisted of PBMCs. The V call is TRBV27, the J call TRBJ2-7; 9 bases agree with TRBD1. This receptor was obtained from a woman aged 45-65 years in good health and CMV-seropositive. CDR3 protein: CASSLNPGQGFHEQYF. For the CDR3, the DNA is TGTGCCAGCAGTTTAAATCCGGGACAGGGATTCCACGAGCAGTACTTC.